The 12 T cell receptor beta chains below were found in one sample sequenced in a study of blood T cell repertoires in COVID-19 (dated by TCRdb to 2018 to 2021). The receptor library was made with the immunoSEQ multiplex PCR assay. TCRdb re-hosts the immuneACCESS table, in-frame sequences only. Its copies lack some clones; in the studies checked, an unresolved V gene accounts for under half of them, and the cause for the rest is not known. Recorded for this sample are around 99,000 clones; 80% to 95% of them occurred a single time. 1% to 1.5% of the sample lies in the top ten. Sequencing used peripheral blood. Receptor source: a woman in her twenties or thirties with acute or convalescent COVID-19.

The chain carries TRBV18 and TRBJ1-6; tentatively, D is TRBD1 (5 bases). This CDR3 is built from 16 residues. The V end was cut by 5 bases, the J end by 6 bases, with 17 bases between. The germline gives CDR1 KGHSH, CDR2 LQKENI. The CDR3 reads CASSTSTVSVNSPLHF. The CDR3 coding sequence is TGTGCCAGCTCAACATCGACAGTGAGTGTTAATTCACCCCTCCACTTT.

The chain joins TRBV29-1 to TRBJ1-1, with D hard to call. Germline lookup yields CDR1 SQVTM and CDR2 ANQGSEA. V lost 4 bases and J 1 base, leaving 13 bases between the germline ends. This CDR3 has 14 residues. CDR3 loop: CSVVGLSGNTEAFF. CDR3 nucleotide sequence: TGCAGCGTTGTTGGCTTATCGGGGAACACTGAAGCTTTCTTT.

The chain employs TRBV11-2 and TRBJ2-3; 16 nucleotides agree with TRBD2. CDR1 and CDR2 (germline): SGHAT, FQNNGV. J lost 1 base, V lost 5 bases, and 6 bases had no gene match. This CDR3 contains 18 residues. The CDR3 sequence: CASSLTGLAGGGTDTQYF. CDR3 bases: TGTGCCAGCAGCCTAACGGGACTAGCGGGAGGGGGCACAGATACGCAGTATTTT.

This chain joins TRBV7-6 and TRBJ2-7, with a weak D call TRBD1 (6 bases). This CDR3 comprises 14 residues. V was shortened by 8 bases and J by 1 base, with 15 bases between the two germline ends. CDR1 and CDR2 from the germline V gene are SGHVS and FNYEAQ. In nucleotides, the CDR3 is TGTGCCAGCCGACAGGCCTTGGGGTCCTACGAGCAGTACTTC. It codes for CASRQALGSYEQYF.

The chain carries TRBV7-3 and TRBJ2-7; 11 nucleotides align to TRBD2. The CDR3 covers 16 residues. Germline loops: CDR1 SGHTA, CDR2 FQGTGA. The J segment lost 3 bases and the V segment lost 5 bases, leaving 9 bases of the junction unmatched. This chain's CDR3 is CASSQSGTSGDYEQYF. Here the CDR3 DNA reads TGTGCCAGCAGCCAATCCGGGACTAGCGGTGACTACGAGCAGTACTTC.

J is TRBJ2-7 and V is TRBV7-9; weak D call: TRBD1 (5 bases). The last part of the DNA fits TRBJ2-1 better; the J call may be wrong. The CDR3 totals 15 residues. CDR1 is SEHNR and CDR2 is FQNEAQ in the germline V gene (reference sequence). CDR3 region: CASAPQGRSYNEQFF. CDR3 sequence (DNA): TGTGCCAGCGCCCCCCAGGGTCGCTCCTACAATGAGCAGTTCTTC.

This chain joins TRBV7-2 and TRBJ1-1; D is perhaps TRBD1 (5 bases). CDR3 length: 17 residues. The V gene's germline CDR1 is SGHTA and CDR2 FQGNSA. The V end was cut by 4 bases, the J end by 10 bases, with 28 bases between. CDR3 in amino acids: CASSSQPLRTGGVAAFF. Here the CDR3 DNA reads TGTGCCAGCAGCTCCCAACCGCTTCGGACGGGAGGGGTGGCAGCTTTCTTT.

This chain uses TRBV6-5 with TRBJ1-5; D may be TRBD1 (6 bases). Between the trimmed V and J ends, which lost 6 bases and 7 bases, there was a span of 16 bases. Germline V gene lookup returns CDR1 MNHEY and CDR2 SVGAGI. The CDR3 runs to 14 residues. CDR3 residues: CASSNRVRLQPQHF. The CDR3 coding sequence is TGTGCCAGCAGCAACAGGGTAAGGCTGCAGCCCCAGCATTTT.

The chain recombines TRBV28 with TRBJ2-3; 13 nucleotides line up with TRBD2. This CDR3 is 20 amino acids long. The J segment lost 4 bases and the V segment lost 4 bases, leaving 17 bases of the junction unmatched. Germline V gene lookup returns CDR1 MDHEN and CDR2 SYDVKM. The CDR3 region has the DNA TGTGCCAGCAGTTCCCTGGCAGGTTTCGGACTAGCGGGAGTGTCAGATACGCAGTATTTT. Translated: CASSSLAGFGLAGVSDTQYF.

The V gene is TRBV2, the J gene TRBJ2-7; no definite D call. Germline CDR1 and CDR2: SNHLY and FYNNEI. The CDR3 sequence is 10 residues long. V lost 6 bases, J lost 3 bases, and 3 bases lay in between. In DNA form, the CDR3 reads TGTGCCAGCAGCAGCTACGAGCAGTACTTC. Translation: CASSSYEQYF.

The chain couples TRBV3-1 (or the pseudogene TRBV3-2) to TRBJ1-6; TRBD1 might be the D (5 bases). Germline V gives CDR1 LGHDT, CDR2 YNNKEL (reference sequence). This CDR3 region has 18 residues. With 2 bases removed from V and 12 bases from J, the gap between germline ends came to 26 bases. CDR3 residues: CASSQTTHSYRSTEPLHF. DNA of the CDR3: TGTGCCAGCAGCCAAACAACCCACTCGTACCGATCGACAGAACCCCTCCACTTT.

The rearrangement links TRBV14 to TRBJ1-6, with 10 bases identical to TRBD1. V dropped 4 bases and J dropped 7; count of bases not matched to a gene: 4. CDR3 length: 15 amino acids. Germline assignment: CDR1 SGHDN and CDR2 FVKESK. The CDR3 sequence: CASSLATGGNSPLHF. The CDR3 region has the DNA TGTGCCAGCAGCCTGGCGACAGGGGGCAATTCACCCCTCCACTTT.